Listed below are T cell receptor beta chains from one sample, sequenced in a study of cytomegalovirus exposure and HLA in healthy donors. Some clones are missing from TCRdb's copy, which holds only in-frame ones; the method was immunoSEQ multiplex PCR. The sample consists of 190,000 or so clones, 80% to 85% of them appearing once. Sequencing was performed on PBMCs. These receptors were taken from a man aged 45-60 years in good health and CMV-seronegative. CDR3s include the opening cysteine and the closing phenylalanine or tryptophan. The order of the fields is D gene, V gene, clone size, J gene, CDR3 protein, CDR3 DNA. The D gene is left open where the match is weak. Some rows mark clone size as missing; the rest say once, few, many or name a class of expanded clone.

>.|TRBV5-1|.|TRBJ2-7
CASSLTQGFYEQYF
TGCGCCAGCAGCTTAACACAGGGATTCTACGAGCAGTACTTC
>TRBD2|TRBV6-1|.|TRBJ2-7
CASSDAGDSGSYEQYF
TGTGCCAGCAGTGATGCGGGGGATAGCGGGAGCTACGAGCAGTACTTC
>TRBD1|TRBV14|few|TRBJ2-5
CASSQDSGDRGLYHGTQYF
TGTGCCAGCAGCCAAGATTCCGGCGACAGGGGGCTCTACCATGGGACCCAGTACTTC
>TRBD1|TRBV13|.|TRBJ1-2
CASSPDRGYYGYTF
TGTGCCAGCAGTCCGGACAGGGGGTACTATGGCTACACCTTC
>.|TRBV30|once|TRBJ1-1
CAWKTHLAHTEAFF
TGTGCCTGGAAAACACACCTCGCCCACACTGAAGCTTTCTTT
>.|TRBV7-2|.|TRBJ2-4
CASSWAAKNIQYF
TGTGCCAGCAGCTGGGCGGCCAAAAACATTCAGTACTTC
>TRBD1|TRBV7-9|.|TRBJ2-7
CASSMTGLNYEQYF
TGTGCCAGCAGTATGACAGGGTTGAACTACGAGCAGTACTTC
>.|TRBV7-6|few|TRBJ1-5
CASSLAGQTQHF
TGTGCCAGCAGCTTAGCGGGGCAGACCCAGCATTTT
>.|TRBV7-6|once|TRBJ1-1
CASSLVAGVGDTEAFF
TGTGCCAGCAGCTTAGTGGCAGGGGTCGGGGACACTGAAGCTTTCTTT
>TRBD2|TRBV7-9|.|TRBJ2-1
CASTGLANLNEQFF
TGTGCCAGCACTGGACTAGCTAATCTCAATGAGCAGTTCTTC
>TRBD1|TRBV7-2|.|TRBJ2-7
CASSLGQGRWEQYF
TGTGCCAGCAGCTTAGGACAGGGTCGCTGGGAGCAGTACTTC
>TRBD1|TRBV7-6|.|TRBJ2-2
CASRLDRPNTGELFF
TGTGCCAGCAGACTGGACAGGCCCAACACCGGGGAGCTGTTTTTT
>.|TRBV5-4|.|TRBJ2-3
CASSLWQGTDTQYF
TGTGCCAGCAGCTTGTGGCAGGGGACAGATACGCAGTATTTT
>TRBD1|TRBV30|.|TRBJ1-1
CASGQGLNTEAFF
TGTGCCTCGGGACAGGGTTTGAACACTGAAGCTTTCTTT